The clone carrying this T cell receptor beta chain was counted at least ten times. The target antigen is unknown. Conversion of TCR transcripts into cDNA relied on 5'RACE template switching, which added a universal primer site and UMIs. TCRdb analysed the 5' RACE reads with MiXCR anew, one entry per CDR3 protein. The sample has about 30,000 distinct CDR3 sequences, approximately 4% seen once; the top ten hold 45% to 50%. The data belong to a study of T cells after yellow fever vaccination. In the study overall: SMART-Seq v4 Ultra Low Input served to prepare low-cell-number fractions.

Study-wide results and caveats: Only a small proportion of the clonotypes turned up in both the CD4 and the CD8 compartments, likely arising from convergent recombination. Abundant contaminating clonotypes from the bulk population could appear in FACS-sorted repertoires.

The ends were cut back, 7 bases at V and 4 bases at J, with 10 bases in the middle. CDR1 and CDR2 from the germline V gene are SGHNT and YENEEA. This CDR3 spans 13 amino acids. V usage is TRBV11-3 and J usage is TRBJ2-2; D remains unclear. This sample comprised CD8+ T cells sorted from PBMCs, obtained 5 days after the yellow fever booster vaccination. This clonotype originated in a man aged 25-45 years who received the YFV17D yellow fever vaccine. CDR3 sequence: CASKGRGTGELFF. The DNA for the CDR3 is TGTGCCAGCAAGGGAAGAGGCACCGGGGAGCTGTTTTTT.